This passage covers 3 T cell receptor beta chains from one sample sequenced in a study of shared clonotypes between healthy human individuals. Produced via immunoSEQ multiplex PCR; TCRdb's table is partial and in-frame only. Seen here are roughly 2 million clones, roughly 94% observed once, and the top ten hold roughly 0.13%. Specimen: naive CD4+ T cells sorted from blood. Subset noted: CD45RA+ positively selected. These receptors originate from a man in his late teens or twenties in good health.

Concerning this clone: Other DNA sequences in the same sample also yield this CDR3. This chain joins TRBV10-3 and TRBJ2-3; possible D gene TRBD2, 5 bases. This CDR3 has 13 amino acids. Germline CDR1 and CDR2: ENHRY and SYGVKD. Trimming removed 4 bases at V and 6 bases at J, with 11 bases between. The CDR3 DNA follows: TGTGCCATCAGTGGAGGGTACACCGATACGCAGTATTTT. Protein sequence: CAISGGYTDTQYF.

CDR3 amino acids: CASSETVDYTGELFF. The CDR3 bases are TGTGCCAGCAGCGAGACAGTGGACTACACCGGGGAGCTGTTTTTT. The chain carries TRBV9 and TRBJ2-2; D might be TRBD1 or TRBD2, each matching 5 bases. Trimming removed 3 bases at V and 3 bases at J, with 12 bases between. The germline V gene encodes CDR1 SGDLS and CDR2 YYNGEE. This CDR3 region has 15 residues.

The chain uses TRBV7-2 and TRBJ2-7; D is tentatively TRBD1 or TRBD2 (5 bases each). This CDR3 region has 16 residues. Trimming took 6 bases from V and 0 from J, leaving 18 bases between them. Per the germline V gene, CDR1 is SGHTA and CDR2 is FQGNSA. In nucleotides, the CDR3 is TGTGCCAGCAGAACCGAGGGGTGGGAGTCCTCCTACGAGCAGTACTTC. The encoded protein is CASRTEGWESSYEQYF.